A single sample is the source of the 20 T cell receptor beta chains below, sequenced in a study of shared clonotypes between healthy human individuals. Assay: immunoSEQ multiplex PCR; the TCRdb copy retains only in-frame clones and omits some. The repertoire has some 2,000,000 clones, about 95% of them found once; the top ten carry approximately 1.2%. The naive CD8 population came from CD45RO-negative cells selected for CCR7, without terminally differentiated effector memory CD45RA+ cells. The sample comprised naive CD8+ T cells sorted from blood. The receptors come from a man aged 18 to 29 in good health.

Comment on this clone: The same CDR3 also results from other DNA sequences found in this sample. This rearrangement joins TRBV13 to TRBJ2-7, with TRBD1 as a possible D gene (6 bases). Between the trimmed V and J ends, which lost 3 bases and 0 bases, there was a span of 9 bases. Germline values: CDR1 PRHDT, CDR2 FYEKMQ (reference sequence). This CDR3 has 14 residues. The CDR3, as DNA: TGTGCCAGCAGCTTTGACAGGAGCTCCTACGAGCAGTACTTC. Residues: CASSFDRSSYEQYF.

CDR3 in DNA: TGTGCCAGCAGCGTTCGGGACTATTATGATGAGCAGTTCTTC. Its protein is CASSVRDYYDEQFF. The rearrangement joins TRBV9 to TRBJ2-1; 7 nucleotides line up with TRBD2. Trimming removed 2 bases from V and 8 bases from J; junction bases left unmatched: 7. This CDR3 has 14 amino acids. Germline V gene sequence: CDR1 SGDLS, CDR2 YYNGEE.

A note on this clone: Other DNA sequences in this specimen translate into the identical CDR3. V and J are TRBV5-1 and TRBJ2-7; TRBD2 might be the D (6 bases). Germline V CDR1 and CDR2: SGHRS, YFSETQ. CDR3 length: 13 amino acids. V was cut by 4 bases and J by 4 bases, with 12 bases left in between. CDR3 sequence: CASSPGVGYEQYF. For the CDR3, the DNA is TGCGCCAGCAGCCCGGGGGTCGGTTACGAGCAGTACTTC.

The chain links TRBV7-9 to TRBJ2-2, with 10 bases lining up with TRBD2. Germline V gene data show CDR1 as SEHNR and CDR2 as FQNEAQ (reference sequence). V dropped 7 bases and J dropped 0; count of bases not matched to a gene: 8. This CDR3 comprises 17 residues. The CDR3 sequence: CASTTGTSVANTGELFF. In DNA form, the CDR3 reads TGTGCCAGCACCACCGGGACTAGCGTCGCGAACACCGGGGAGCTGTTTTTT.

The rearrangement links TRBV28 to TRBJ2-7; D not certain. With 1 base removed from V and 3 bases from J, the gap between germline ends came to 7 bases. The CDR3 spans 13 residues. Germline V CDR1 and CDR2: MDHEN, SYDVKM. CDR3 DNA: TGTGCCAGCAGTTTATCAGGTTACTACGAGCAGTACTTC. It encodes CASSLSGYYEQYF. Full variable domain (outside the CDR3, taken from reference TRBV28 and TRBJ2-7): DVKVTQSSRYLVKRTGEKVFLECVQDMDHENMFWYRQDPGLGLRLIYFSYDVKMKEKGDIPEGYSVSREKKERFSLILESASTNQTSMYLCASSLSGYYEQYFGPGTRLTVT.

CDR3 sequence (DNA): TGTGCCAGCAGTTTTGTGGTCGGGGCGGATACGCAGTATTTT. This translates into CASSFVVGADTQYF. The chain combines TRBV27 with TRBJ2-3, with D perhaps TRBD1 or TRBD2 (5 bases each). The CDR3 loop spans 14 amino acids. Germline CDR1 reads MNHEY; CDR2 reads SMNVEV (reference sequence). The V end was cut by 3 bases, the J end by 6 bases, with 13 bases between.

This chain uses TRBV6-5 with TRBJ1-6; D not resolved. CDR1 is MNHEY, CDR2 SVGAGI, per germline. The ends were cut back, 1 base at V and 1 base at J, with 8 bases in the middle. This CDR3 region has 16 residues. CDR3 region: CASSYWGQSYNSPLHF. In nucleotides, the CDR3 is TGTGCCAGCAGTTACTGGGGTCAGTCCTATAATTCACCCCTCCACTTT.

The J gene is TRBJ2-1, the V gene TRBV4-3; D ambiguous. In germline, CDR1 is LGHNA, CDR2 YSLEER. The length of the CDR3 is 16 residues. V was trimmed by 0 bases and J by 2 bases, leaving 11 bases between them. This chain's CDR3 is CASSQDPVGPYNEQFF. CDR3 nucleotide sequence: TGCGCCAGCAGCCAAGATCCGGTCGGACCCTACAATGAGCAGTTCTTC.

DNA for the CDR3: TGTGCCAGCAGTAGGGTAGGGTGGGAAAATGAAAAACTGTTTTTT. Protein: CASSRVGWENEKLFF. The V call is TRBV6-1, the J call TRBJ1-4; D not certain. Germline lookup yields CDR1 MNHNS and CDR2 SASEGT. The CDR3 consists of 15 residues. V was pared by 5 bases and J by 5 bases, with 15 bases between.

The chain employs TRBV7-9 and TRBJ2-7; 8 bases are shared with TRBD1. The junction had 12 bases not matched to a gene; V was cut back by 5 bases and J by 6 bases. The CDR3 runs 15 residues. Germline CDR1 SEHNR, CDR2 FQNEAQ (reference sequence). The CDR3 reads CASSPSGQGTAEQYF. CDR3 bases: TGTGCCAGCAGCCCCTCCGGACAGGGAACTGCCGAGCAGTACTTC.

This chain uses TRBV15 with TRBJ1-4; D unresolved. Looked up from germline, CDR1 is LNHNV and CDR2 is YYDKDF (reference sequence). The V end lost 2 bases, the J end lost 0 bases, and 7 bases lay between the germline ends. The CDR3 consists of 15 residues. CDR3 sequence (DNA): TGTGCCACCAGCAGAACGTCGGCAACTAATGAAAAACTGTTTTTT. Encoded protein: CATSRTSATNEKLFF.

This chain connects TRBV6-5 to TRBJ1-5; D is ambiguous. V lost 4 bases and J lost 5, with 6 bases in between. Germline assignment: CDR1 MNHEY and CDR2 SVGAGI. The CDR3 loop spans 12 amino acids. The CDR3 loop reads CASSSWDQPQHF. DNA of the CDR3: TGTGCCAGCAGTTCTTGGGATCAGCCCCAGCATTTT.

The V and J genes are TRBV4-1 and TRBJ2-5; D remains ambiguous. V dropped 3 bases and J dropped 2 bases, with 10 bases sitting between them. Germline values: CDR1 MGHRA, CDR2 YSYEKL. There are 14 residues in the CDR3. The CDR3 reads CASSHPLLQETQYF. Here the CDR3 DNA reads TGCGCCAGCAGCCATCCTCTACTACAAGAGACCCAGTACTTC.

This chain links TRBV5-1 with TRBJ2-7, with D tentatively TRBD1 or TRBD2 (5 bases each). This CDR3 region has 16 residues. Germline V gene data show CDR1 as SGHRS and CDR2 as YFSETQ. V was clipped by 0 bases and J by 0 bases, with 13 bases between them. CDR3 in amino acids: CASSLALGGSSYEQYF. DNA of the CDR3: TGCGCCAGCAGCTTGGCCCTTGGGGGAAGCTCCTACGAGCAGTACTTC.

Details on this clone: Being one base from a much bigger clone, this may be a read error. This chain uses TRBV5-6 with TRBJ1-1; no firm D call. Germline V gene lookup returns CDR1 SGHDT and CDR2 YYEEEE. CDR3 length: 12 amino acids. V gave up 0 bases and J gave up 3 bases, with 3 bases separating them. This chain's CDR3 is CASSLGHTEAFF. The CDR3 DNA is TGTGCCAGCAGCTTGGGACACACTGAAGCTTTCTTT.

The chain couples TRBV10-3 to TRBJ1-5; possibly TRBD1 for D (5 bases). Trimming took off 2 bases at V and 0 bases at J, with 8 bases between the two ends. The CDR3 sequence is 15 residues long. Per the germline V gene, CDR1 is ENHRY and CDR2 is SYGVKD. CDR3 sequence: CAISEVGDSNQPQHF. CDR3 in DNA: TGTGCCATCAGTGAGGTAGGGGATAGCAATCAGCCCCAGCATTTT.

The chain employs TRBV5-8 and TRBJ2-7, with unresolved D. V lost 0 bases to trimming and J lost 5 bases, with 6 bases between them. Germline-derived CDR1 and CDR2 are SGHTS and YDEGEE. This CDR3 has 12 amino acids. CDR3 nucleotides: TGTGCCAGCAGCTTGGTGGATCACGAGCAGTACTTC. Protein: CASSLVDHEQYF.

This clone has only one observation. The rearrangement joins TRBV28 to TRBJ2-3; D is possibly TRBD2 (5 bases). Germline loops: CDR1 MDHEN, CDR2 SYDVKM. Trimming removed 3 bases from V and 3 bases from J, with 13 bases in between. There are 15 residues in the CDR3. Here the CDR3 DNA reads TGTGCCAGCAGTTTCGGAACAAGCGGAACAGATACGCAGTATTTT. Encoded protein: CASSFGTSGTDTQYF.

The chain combines TRBV4-3 with TRBJ2-1, with TRBD2 matching over 7 bases. There are 15 residues in the CDR3. CDR1 and CDR2 (germline): LGHNA, YSLEER. Germline trimming cut 3 bases from V and 3 bases from J; bases unmatched to any gene: 5. In DNA form, the CDR3 reads TGCGCCAGCAGCCACTCGGGACTAAACTACAATGAGCAGTTCTTC. Its translation is CASSHSGLNYNEQFF.

The CDR3: CASSLGDRGSYEQYF. CDR3 DNA sequence: TGCGCCAGCAGCCTTGGGGACAGGGGGTCCTACGAGCAGTACTTC. The chain links TRBV4-1 to TRBJ2-7; 11 nucleotides align to TRBD1. CDR3 length equals 15 residues. V was clipped by 4 bases and J by 1 base; unmatched bases: 3. CDR1 is MGHRA and CDR2 is YSYEKL in the germline V gene.